In this sample, the clone carrying this TCR beta chain turned up a few times. During active infection, Seattle patients enrolled and were then monitored through disease. CDR3 size: 12 residues. V was shortened by 6 bases and J by 6 bases, with 11 bases between the two germline ends. The germline CDR1 and CDR2 sequences are KGHSH and LQKENI. In the original analysis: Cell counts per sample came from amplifying reference gene primers. Generated by immunoSEQ multiplex PCR, the TCRdb table keeps only in-frame clones and is missing some. The V and J calls and clone size are taken from that table; D and trimming were inferred from the DNA. In the table there are 130,000 to 150,000 clones, approximately 83% of which are singletons. The data stem from a study of blood T cell repertoires in COVID-19. Looking at the study overall: Specimens from acute and convalescent COVID-19 originated in the United States, Italy and Spain. PBMCs, B-cell-depleted T cells, or T cells were the source of the cDNA or gDNA that made up the material.

The J gene is TRBJ1-1, the V gene TRBV18; a possible D gene is TRBD1 (5 bases). This sequence originates from a woman aged 55-70 years with COVID-19, enrolled during active disease. Sequencing was performed on peripheral blood. The CDR3 sequence is CASSSGESEAFF. The CDR3 nucleotides read TGTGCCAGCTCTTCGGGGGAGTCTGAAGCTTTCTTT.